The clone carrying this TCR beta chain came up many times. This specimen comes from a study of low-dose radiotherapy and immunotherapy resistance in tumors. Time point given: before trial treatment. Nivolumab, ipilimumab, aspirin, low-dose cyclophosphamide and low-dose radiotherapy were given to donors. cDNA synthesis used a TRAV/TRBV-specific primer set for both chains. Using a constant-region primer together with a V-primer adapter, TCRs were subjected to roughly 18 PCR cycles of amplification. TCRdb reprocessed the reads with MiXCR, giving one entry per CDR3 protein. Of approximately 89,000 distinct CDR3 sequences in the sample, under 20% were seen once. Germline CDR1 MDHEN, CDR2 SYDVKM. Trimming took off 2 bases at V and 2 bases at J, with 9 bases between the two ends. The CDR3 sequence is 14 residues long.

The sequencing used PBMCs, collected before treatment. The TCR was taken from a male donor with prostate cancer. The chain joins TRBV28 to TRBJ1-1; the D gene is possibly TRBD1 (5 bases). The CDR3 DNA reads as TGTGCCAGCAGTTTACCAGGGAGAAACACTGAAGCTTTCTTT. The encoded protein is CASSLPGRNTEAFF.